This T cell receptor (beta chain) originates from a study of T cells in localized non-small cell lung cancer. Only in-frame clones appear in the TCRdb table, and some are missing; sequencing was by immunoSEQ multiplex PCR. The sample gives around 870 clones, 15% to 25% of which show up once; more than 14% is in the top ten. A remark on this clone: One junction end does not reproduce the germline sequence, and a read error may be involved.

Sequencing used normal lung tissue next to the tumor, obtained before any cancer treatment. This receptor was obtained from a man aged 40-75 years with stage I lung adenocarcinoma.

The DNA for the CDR3 is TGTGCCACTTTAACGGGGCGCTCCCACGAGCAGTACTTC. Encoded protein: CATLTGRSHEQYF. This chain uses TRBV6-8 with TRBJ2-7; the D gene could be TRBD1 or TRBD2 (5 bases each). Germline V gene lookup returns CDR1 MNHGY and CDR2 SAAAGT. The CDR3 is 13 residues long.